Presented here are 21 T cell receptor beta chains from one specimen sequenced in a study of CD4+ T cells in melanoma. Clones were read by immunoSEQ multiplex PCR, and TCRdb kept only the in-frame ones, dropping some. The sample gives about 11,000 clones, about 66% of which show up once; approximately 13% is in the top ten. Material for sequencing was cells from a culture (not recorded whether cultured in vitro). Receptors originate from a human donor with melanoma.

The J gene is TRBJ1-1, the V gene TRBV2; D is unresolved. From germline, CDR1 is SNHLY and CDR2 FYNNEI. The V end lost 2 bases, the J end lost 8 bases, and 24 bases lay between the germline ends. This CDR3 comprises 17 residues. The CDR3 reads CASSELARIYGTAEAFF. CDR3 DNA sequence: TGTGCCAGCAGTGAATTGGCGCGGATTTATGGCACTGCGGAAGCTTTCTTT.

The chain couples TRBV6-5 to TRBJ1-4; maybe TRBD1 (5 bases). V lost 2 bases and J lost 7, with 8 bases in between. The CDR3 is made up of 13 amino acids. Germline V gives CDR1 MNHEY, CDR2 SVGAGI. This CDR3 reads CASSYGTVEKLFF. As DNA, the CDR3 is TGTGCCAGCAGTTACGGGACCGTTGAAAAACTGTTTTTT.

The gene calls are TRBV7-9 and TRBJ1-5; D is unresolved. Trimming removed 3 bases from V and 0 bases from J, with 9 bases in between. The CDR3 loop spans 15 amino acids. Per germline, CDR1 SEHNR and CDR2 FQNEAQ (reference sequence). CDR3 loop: CASSFAAGSNQPQHF. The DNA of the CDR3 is TGTGCCAGCAGCTTTGCGGCAGGTAGCAATCAGCCCCAGCATTTT.

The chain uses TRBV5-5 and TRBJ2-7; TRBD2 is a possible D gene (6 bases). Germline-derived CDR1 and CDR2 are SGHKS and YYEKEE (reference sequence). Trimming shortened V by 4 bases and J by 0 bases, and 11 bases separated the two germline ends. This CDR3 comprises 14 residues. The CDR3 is CASSHRGSSYEQYF. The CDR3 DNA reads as TGTGCCAGCAGCCACCGGGGGAGCTCCTACGAGCAGTACTTC.

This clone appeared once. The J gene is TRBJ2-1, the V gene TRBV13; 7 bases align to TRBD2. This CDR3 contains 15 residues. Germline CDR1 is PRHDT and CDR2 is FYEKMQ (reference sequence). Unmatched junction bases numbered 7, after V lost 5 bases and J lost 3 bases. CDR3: CASSGASGDYNEQFF. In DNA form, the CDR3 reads TGTGCCAGCAGCGGCGCGAGCGGGGACTACAATGAGCAGTTCTTC.

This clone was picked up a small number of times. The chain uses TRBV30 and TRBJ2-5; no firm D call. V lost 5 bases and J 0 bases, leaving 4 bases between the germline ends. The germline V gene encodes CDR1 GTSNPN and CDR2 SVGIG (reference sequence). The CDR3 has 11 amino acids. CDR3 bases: TGTGCCTGGCAGTACCAAGAGACCCAGTACTTC. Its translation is CAWQYQETQYF.

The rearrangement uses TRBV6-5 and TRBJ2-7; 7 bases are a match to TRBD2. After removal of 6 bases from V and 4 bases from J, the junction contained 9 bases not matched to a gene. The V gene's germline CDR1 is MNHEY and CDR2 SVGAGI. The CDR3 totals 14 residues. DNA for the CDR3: TGTGCCAGCAGAGGGCGGGGGAAGAGGTACGAGCAGTACTTC. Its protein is CASRGRGKRYEQYF.

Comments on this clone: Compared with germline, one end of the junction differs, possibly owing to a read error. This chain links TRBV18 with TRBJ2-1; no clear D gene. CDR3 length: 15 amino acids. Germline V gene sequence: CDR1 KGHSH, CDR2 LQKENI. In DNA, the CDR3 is TGTGCCAGCTCTCCACCTGACAAACCAGCTGGTGGGCAGTTCTTC. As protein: CASSPPDKPAGGQFF.

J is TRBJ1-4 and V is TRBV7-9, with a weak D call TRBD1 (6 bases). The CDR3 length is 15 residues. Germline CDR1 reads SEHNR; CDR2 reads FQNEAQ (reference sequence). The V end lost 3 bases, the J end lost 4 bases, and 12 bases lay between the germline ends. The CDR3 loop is CASSLGGQINEKLFF. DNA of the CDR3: TGTGCCAGCAGCTTGGGGGGGCAGATTAATGAAAAACTGTTTTTT.

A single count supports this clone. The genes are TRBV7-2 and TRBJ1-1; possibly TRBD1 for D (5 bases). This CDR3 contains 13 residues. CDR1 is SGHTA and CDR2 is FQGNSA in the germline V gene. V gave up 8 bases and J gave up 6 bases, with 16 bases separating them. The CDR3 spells CASGAGLRAEAFF. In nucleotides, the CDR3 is TGTGCCAGCGGTGCAGGGCTTAGAGCTGAAGCTTTCTTT. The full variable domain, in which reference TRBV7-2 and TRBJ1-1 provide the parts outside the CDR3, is GAGVSQSPSNKVTEKGKDVELRCDPISGHTALYWYRQSLGQGLEFLIYFQGNSAPDKSGLPSDRFSAERTGGSVSTLTIQRTQQEDSAVYLCASGAGLRAEAFFGQGTRLTVV.

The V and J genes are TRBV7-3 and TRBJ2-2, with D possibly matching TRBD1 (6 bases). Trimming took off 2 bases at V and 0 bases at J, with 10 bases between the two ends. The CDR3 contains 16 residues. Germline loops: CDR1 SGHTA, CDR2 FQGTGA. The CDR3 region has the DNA TGTGCCAGCAGCTTACTAGGACAGTCGAACACCGGGGAGCTGTTTTTT. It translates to CASSLLGQSNTGELFF. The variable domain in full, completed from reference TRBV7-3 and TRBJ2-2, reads GAGVSQTPSNKVTEKGKYVELRCDPISGHTALYWYRQSLGQGPEFLIYFQGTGAADDSGLPNDRFFAVRPEGSVSTLKIQRTERGDSAVYLCASSLLGQSNTGELFFGEGSRLTVL.

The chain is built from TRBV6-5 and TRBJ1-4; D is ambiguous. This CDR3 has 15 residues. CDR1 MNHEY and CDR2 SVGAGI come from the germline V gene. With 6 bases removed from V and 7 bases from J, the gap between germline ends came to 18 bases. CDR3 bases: TGTGCCAGCAGGCGGACGGGCCTGAGAGGTGAAAAACTGTTTTTT. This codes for CASRRTGLRGEKLFF.

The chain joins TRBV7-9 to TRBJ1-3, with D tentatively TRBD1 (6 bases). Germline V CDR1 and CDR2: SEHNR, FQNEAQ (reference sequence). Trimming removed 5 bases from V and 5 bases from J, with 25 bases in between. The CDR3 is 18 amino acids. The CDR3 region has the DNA TGTGCCAGCAGCAGCCCAGGGGCAATCGTCCCTCTGCGAAACACCATATATTTT. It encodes CASSSPGAIVPLRNTIYF.

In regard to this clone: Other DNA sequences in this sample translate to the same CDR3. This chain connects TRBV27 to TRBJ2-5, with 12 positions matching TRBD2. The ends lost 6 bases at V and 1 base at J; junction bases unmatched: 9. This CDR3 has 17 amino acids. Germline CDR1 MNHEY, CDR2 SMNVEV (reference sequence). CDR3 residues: CASSPARLAGAQETQYF. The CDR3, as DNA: TGTGCCAGCAGCCCCGCGCGACTAGCGGGGGCCCAAGAGACCCAGTACTTC.

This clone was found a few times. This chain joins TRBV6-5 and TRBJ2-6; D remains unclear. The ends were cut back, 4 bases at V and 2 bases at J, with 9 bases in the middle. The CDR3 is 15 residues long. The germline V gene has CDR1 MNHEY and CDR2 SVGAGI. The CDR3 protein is CASSLSGPGANVLTF. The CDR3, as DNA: TGTGCCAGCAGTTTATCGGGCCCTGGGGCCAACGTCCTGACTTTC.

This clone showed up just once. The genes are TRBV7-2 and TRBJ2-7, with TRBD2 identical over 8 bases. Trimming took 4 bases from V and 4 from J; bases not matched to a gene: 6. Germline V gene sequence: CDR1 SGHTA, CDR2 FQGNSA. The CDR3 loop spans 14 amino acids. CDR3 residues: CASSYSGGRYEQYF. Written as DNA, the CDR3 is TGTGCCAGCAGCTACTCGGGGGGGAGATACGAGCAGTACTTC.

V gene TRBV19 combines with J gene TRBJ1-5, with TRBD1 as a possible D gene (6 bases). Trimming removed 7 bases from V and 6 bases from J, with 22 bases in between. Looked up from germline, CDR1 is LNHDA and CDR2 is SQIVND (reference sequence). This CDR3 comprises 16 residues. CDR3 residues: CASTLEWGRGPQPQHF. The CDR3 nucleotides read TGTGCCAGTACCCTCGAGTGGGGCAGGGGACCTCAGCCCCAGCATTTT.

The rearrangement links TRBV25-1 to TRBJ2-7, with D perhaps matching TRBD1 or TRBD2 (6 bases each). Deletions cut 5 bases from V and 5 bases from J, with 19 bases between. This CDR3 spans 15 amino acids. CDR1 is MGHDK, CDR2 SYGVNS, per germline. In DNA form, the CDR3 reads TGTGCCAGCAGTCCCGACTGGGGGGCCGGCAACGAGCAGTACTTC. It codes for CASSPDWGAGNEQYF.

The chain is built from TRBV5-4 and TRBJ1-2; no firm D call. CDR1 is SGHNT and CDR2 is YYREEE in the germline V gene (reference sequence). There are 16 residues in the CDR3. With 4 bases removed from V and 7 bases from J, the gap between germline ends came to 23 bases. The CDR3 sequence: CASSPSLGEGVGGYTF. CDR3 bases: TGTGCCAGCAGCCCCTCATTGGGAGAGGGAGTAGGTGGCTACACCTTC. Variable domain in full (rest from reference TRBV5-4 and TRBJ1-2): ETGVTQSPTHLIKTRGQQVTLRCSSQSGHNTVSWYQQALGQGPQFIFQYYREEENGRGNFPPRFSGLQFPNYSSELNVNALELDDSALYLCASSPSLGEGVGGYTFGSGTRLTVV.

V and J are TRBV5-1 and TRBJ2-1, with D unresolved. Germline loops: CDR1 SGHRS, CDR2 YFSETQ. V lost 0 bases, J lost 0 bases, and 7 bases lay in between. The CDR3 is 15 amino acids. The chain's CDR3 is CASSLVGVSYNEQFF. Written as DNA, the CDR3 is TGCGCCAGCAGCTTGGTAGGAGTCTCCTACAATGAGCAGTTCTTC.

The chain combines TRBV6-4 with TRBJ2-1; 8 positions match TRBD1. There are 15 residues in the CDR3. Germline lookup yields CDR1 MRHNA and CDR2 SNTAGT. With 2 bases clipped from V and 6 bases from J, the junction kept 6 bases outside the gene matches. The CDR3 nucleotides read TGTGCCAGCAGTGACCGACCGACAGGGGCCAATGAGCAGTTCTTC. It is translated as CASSDRPTGANEQFF.